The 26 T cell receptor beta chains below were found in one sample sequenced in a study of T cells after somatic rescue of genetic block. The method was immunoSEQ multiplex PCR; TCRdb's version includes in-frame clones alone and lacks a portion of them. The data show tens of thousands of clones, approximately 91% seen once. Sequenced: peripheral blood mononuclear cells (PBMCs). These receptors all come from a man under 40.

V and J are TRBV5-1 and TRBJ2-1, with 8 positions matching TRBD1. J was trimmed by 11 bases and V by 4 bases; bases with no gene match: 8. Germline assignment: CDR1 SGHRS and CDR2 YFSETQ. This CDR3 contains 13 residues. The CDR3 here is CASSDGYRGKQFF. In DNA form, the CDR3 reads TGCGCCAGCAGCGACGGTTACAGGGGGAAGCAGTTCTTC.

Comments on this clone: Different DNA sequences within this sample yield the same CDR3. CDR3 in amino acids: CASSGQDNQPQHF. Here the CDR3 DNA reads TGTGCCAGCAGCGGACAGGATAATCAGCCCCAGCATTTT. This sequence joins TRBV2 and TRBJ1-5; 7 nucleotides agree with TRBD1. After removal of 6 bases from V and 4 bases from J, the junction contained 3 bases not matched to a gene. CDR3 length equals 13 residues. In germline, CDR1 is SNHLY, CDR2 FYNNEI.

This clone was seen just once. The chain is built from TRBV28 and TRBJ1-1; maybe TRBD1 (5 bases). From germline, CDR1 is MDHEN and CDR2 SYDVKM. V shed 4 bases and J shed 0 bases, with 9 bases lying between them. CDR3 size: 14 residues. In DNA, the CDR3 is TGTGCCAGCAGTTCCAGGGCTCTGAACACTGAAGCTTTCTTT. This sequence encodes CASSSRALNTEAFF.

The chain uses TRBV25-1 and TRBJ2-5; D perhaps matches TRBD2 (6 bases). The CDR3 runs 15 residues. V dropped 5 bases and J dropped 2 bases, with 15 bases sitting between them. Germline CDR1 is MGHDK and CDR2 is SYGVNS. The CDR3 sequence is CASSSWRVWQETQYF. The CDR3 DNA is TGTGCCAGCAGTAGTTGGAGGGTATGGCAAGAGACCCAGTACTTC.

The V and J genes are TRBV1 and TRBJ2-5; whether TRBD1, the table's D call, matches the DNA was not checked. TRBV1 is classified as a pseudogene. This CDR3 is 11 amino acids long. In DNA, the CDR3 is TGCACCAGCAGCCAAGTGGCGACCCAGTACTTC. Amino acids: CTSSQVATQYF.

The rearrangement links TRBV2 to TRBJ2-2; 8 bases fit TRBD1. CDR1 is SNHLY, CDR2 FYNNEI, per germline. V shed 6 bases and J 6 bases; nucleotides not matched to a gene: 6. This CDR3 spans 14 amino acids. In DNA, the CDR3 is TGTGCCAGCAGAATGGACAGGGCGGCCGGGGAGCTGTTTTTT. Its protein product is CASRMDRAAGELFF.

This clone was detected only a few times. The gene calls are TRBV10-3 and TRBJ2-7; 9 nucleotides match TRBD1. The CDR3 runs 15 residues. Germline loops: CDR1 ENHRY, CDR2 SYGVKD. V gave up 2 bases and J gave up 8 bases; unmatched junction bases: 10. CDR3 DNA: TGTGCCATCAGTGAGGGGGGGGACAGGGCCGATCAGCAGTACTTC. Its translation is CAISEGGDRADQQYF.

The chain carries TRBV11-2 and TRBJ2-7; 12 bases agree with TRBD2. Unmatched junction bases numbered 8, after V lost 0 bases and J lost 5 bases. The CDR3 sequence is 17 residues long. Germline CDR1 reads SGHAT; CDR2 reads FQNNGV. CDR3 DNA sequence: TGTGCCAGCAGCTTAGAGGGACTAGCGGGTTTAAGACACGAGCAGTACTTC. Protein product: CASSLEGLAGLRHEQYF. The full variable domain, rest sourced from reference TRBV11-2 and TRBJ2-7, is EAGVAQSPRYKIIEKRQSVAFWCNPISGHATLYWYQQILGQGPKLLIQFQNNGVVDDSQLPKDRFSAERLKGVDSTLKIQPAKLEDSAVYLCASSLEGLAGLRHEQYFGPGTRLTVT.

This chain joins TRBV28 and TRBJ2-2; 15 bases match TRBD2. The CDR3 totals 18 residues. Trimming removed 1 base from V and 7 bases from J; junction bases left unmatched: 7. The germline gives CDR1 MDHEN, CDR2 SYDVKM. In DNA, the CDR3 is TGTGCCAGCAGTTTATTCTGGGGGACTAGCGGGAGGCGCGGGGAGCTGTTTTTT. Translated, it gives CASSLFWGTSGRRGELFF.

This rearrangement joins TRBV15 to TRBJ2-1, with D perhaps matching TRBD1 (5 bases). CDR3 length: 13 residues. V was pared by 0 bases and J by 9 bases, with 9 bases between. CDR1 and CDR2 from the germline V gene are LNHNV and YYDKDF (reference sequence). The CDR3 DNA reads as TGTGCCACCAGCAGAGACAGGGTTACTGAGCAGTTCTTC. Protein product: CATSRDRVTEQFF.

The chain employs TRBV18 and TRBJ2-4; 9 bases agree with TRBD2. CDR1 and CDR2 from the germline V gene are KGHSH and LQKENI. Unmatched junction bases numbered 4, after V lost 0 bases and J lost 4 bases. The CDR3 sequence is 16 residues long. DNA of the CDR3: TGTGCCAGCTCACCACCGCGGGAGGGTGTTAAAAACATTCAGTACTTC. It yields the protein CASSPPREGVKNIQYF.

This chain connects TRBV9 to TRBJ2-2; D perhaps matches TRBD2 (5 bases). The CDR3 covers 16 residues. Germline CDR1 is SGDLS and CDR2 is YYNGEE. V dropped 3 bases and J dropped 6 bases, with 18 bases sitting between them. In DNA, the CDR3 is TGTGCCAGCAGCGGGTTAACGGGGAAACGGGCCGGGGAGCTGTTTTTT. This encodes CASSGLTGKRAGELFF.

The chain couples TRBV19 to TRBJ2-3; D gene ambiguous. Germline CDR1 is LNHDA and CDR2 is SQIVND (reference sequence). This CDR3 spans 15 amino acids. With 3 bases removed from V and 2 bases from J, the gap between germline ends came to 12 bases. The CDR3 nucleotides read TGTGCCAGTAGTATTTCCATTCCTGCCACAGATACGCAGTATTTT. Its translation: CASSISIPATDTQYF.

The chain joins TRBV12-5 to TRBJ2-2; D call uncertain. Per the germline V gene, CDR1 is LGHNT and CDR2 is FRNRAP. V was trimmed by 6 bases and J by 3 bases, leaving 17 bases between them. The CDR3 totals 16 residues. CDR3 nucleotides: TGTGCTAGTGGCATCGCGGACCTAGGGTACACCGGGGAGCTGTTTTTT. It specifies CASGIADLGYTGELFF. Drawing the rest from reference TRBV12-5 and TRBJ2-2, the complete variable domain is DARVTQTPRHKVTEMGQEVTMRCQPILGHNTVFWYRQTMMQGLELLAYFRNRAPLDDSGMPKDRFSAEMPDATLATLKIQPSEPRDSAVYFCASGIADLGYTGELFFGEGSRLTVL.

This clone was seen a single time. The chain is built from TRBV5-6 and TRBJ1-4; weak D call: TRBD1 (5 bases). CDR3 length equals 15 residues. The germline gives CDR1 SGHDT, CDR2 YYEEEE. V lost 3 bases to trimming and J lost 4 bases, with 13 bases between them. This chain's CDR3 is CASSWGPGVNEKLFF. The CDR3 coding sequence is TGTGCCAGCAGCTGGGGCCCTGGCGTTAATGAAAAACTGTTTTTT.

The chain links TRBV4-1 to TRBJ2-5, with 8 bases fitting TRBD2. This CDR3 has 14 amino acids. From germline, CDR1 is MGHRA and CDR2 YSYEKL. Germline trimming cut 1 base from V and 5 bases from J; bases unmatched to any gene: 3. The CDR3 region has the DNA TGCGCCAGCAGCCAAGTAAAGCGGGAGGAGACCCAGTACTTC. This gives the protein CASSQVKREETQYF.

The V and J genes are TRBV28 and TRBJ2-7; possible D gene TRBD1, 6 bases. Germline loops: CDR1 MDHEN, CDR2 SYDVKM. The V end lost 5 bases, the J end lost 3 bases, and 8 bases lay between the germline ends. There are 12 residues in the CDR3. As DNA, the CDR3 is TGTGCCAGCAGTATGGACAGCTACGAGCAGTACTTC. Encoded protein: CASSMDSYEQYF.

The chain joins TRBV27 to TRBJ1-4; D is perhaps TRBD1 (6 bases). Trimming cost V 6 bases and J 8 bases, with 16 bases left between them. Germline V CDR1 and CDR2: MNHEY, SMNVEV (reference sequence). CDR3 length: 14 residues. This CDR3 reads CASSPQNRDEKLFF. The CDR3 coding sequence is TGTGCCAGCAGCCCTCAAAACAGGGACGAAAAACTGTTTTTT.

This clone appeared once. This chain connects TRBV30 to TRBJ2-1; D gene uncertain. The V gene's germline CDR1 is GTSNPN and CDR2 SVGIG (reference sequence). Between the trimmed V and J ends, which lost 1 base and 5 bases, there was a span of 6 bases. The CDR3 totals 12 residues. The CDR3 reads CAWSGRDNEQFF. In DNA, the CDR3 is TGTGCCTGGAGTGGGCGAGACAATGAGCAGTTCTTC. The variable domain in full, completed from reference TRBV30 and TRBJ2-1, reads SQTIHQWPATLVQPVGSPLSLECTVEGTSNPNLYWYRQAAGRGLQLLFYSVGIGQISSEVPQNLSASRPQDRQFILSSKKLLLSDSGFYLCAWSGRDNEQFFGPGTRLTVL.

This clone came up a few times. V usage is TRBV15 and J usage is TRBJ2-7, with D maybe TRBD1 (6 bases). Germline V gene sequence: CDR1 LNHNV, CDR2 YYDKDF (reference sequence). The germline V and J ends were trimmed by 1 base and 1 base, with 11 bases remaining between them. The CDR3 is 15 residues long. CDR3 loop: CATSRGSGESYEQYF. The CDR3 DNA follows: TGTGCCACCAGCAGAGGGTCAGGGGAGTCCTACGAGCAGTACTTC. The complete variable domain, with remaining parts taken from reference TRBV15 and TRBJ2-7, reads DAMVIQNPRYQVTQFGKPVTLSCSQTLNHNVMYWYQQKSSQAPKLLFHYYDKDFNNEADTPDNFQSRRPNTSFCFLDIRSPGLGDTAMYLCATSRGSGESYEQYFGPGTRLTVT.

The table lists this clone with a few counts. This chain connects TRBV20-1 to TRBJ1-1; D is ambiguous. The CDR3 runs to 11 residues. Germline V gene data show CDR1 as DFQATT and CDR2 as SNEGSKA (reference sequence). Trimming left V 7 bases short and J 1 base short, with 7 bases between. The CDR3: CSVPGNTEAFF. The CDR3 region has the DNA TGCAGTGTCCCCGGGAACACTGAAGCTTTCTTT.

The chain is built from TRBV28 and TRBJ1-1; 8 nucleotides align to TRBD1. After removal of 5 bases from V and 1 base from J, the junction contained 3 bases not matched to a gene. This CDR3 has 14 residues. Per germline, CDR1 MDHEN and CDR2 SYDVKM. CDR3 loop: CASSDRGENTEAFF. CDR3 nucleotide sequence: TGTGCCAGCAGTGACAGGGGCGAGAACACTGAAGCTTTCTTT.

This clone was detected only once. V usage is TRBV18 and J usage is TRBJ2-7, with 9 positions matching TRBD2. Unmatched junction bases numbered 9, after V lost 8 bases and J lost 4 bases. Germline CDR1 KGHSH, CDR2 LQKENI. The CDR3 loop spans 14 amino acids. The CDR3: CASTGSSGMYEQYF. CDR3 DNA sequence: TGTGCCAGCACAGGGTCTAGCGGGATGTACGAGCAGTACTTC.

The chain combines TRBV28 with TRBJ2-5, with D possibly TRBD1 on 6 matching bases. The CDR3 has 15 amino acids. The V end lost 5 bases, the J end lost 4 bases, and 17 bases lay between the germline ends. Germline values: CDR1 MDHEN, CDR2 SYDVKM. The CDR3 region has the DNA TGTGCCAGCAGTGTGGGGGCCGGGTTAATAGAGACCCAGTACTTC. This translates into CASSVGAGLIETQYF.

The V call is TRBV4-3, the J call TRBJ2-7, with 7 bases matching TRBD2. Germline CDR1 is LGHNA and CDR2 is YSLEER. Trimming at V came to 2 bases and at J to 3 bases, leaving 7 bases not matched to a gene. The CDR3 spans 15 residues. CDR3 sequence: CASSQRPGGGYEQYF. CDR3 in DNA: TGCGCCAGCAGCCAAAGGCCGGGAGGTGGCTACGAGCAGTACTTC.

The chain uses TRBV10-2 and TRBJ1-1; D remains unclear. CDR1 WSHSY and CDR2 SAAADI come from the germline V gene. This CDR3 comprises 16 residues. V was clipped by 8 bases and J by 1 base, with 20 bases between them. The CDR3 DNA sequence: TGCGCCAGCCCCCCGGGGATCGAATGGGCGAACACTGAAGCTTTCTTT. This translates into CASPPGIEWANTEAFF.